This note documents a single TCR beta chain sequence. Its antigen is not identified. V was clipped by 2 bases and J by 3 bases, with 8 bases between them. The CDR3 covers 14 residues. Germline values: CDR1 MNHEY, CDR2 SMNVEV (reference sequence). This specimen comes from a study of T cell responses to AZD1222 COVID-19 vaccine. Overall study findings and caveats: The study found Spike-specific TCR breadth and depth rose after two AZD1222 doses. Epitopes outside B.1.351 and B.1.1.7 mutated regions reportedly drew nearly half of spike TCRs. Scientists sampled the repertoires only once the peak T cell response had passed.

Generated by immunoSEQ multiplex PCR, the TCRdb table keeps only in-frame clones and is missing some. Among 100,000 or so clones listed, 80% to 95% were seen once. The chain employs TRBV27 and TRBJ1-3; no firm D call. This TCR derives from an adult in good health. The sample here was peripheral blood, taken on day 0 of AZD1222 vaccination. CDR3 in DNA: TGTGCCAGCAGTTTAAATAGGGATGGAAACACCATATATTTT. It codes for CASSLNRDGNTIYF.